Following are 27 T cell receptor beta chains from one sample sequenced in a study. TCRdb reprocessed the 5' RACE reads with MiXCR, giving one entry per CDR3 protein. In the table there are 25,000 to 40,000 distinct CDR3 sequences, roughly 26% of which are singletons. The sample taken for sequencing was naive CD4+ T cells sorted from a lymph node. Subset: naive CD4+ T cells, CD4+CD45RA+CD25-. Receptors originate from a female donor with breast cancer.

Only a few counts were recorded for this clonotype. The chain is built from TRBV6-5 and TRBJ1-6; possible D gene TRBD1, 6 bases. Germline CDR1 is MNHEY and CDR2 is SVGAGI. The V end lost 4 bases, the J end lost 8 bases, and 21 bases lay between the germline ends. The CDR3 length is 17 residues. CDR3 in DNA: TGTGCCAGCAGTTTGGGGCAGGGGTCTGGGCTGGATTCACCCCTCCACTTT. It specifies CASSLGQGSGLDSPLHF.

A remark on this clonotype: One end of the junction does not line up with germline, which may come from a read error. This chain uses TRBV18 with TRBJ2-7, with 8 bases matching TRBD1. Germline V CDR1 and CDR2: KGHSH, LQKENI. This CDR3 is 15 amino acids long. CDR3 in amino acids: CVSSRRDRRADEQYF. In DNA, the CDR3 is TGTGTCAGCTCTCGCCGGGACAGGAGGGCGGACGAGCAGTACTTC.

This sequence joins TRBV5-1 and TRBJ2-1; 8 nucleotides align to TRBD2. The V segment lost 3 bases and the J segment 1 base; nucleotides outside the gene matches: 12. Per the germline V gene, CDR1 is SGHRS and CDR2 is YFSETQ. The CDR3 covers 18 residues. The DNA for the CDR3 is TGCGCCAGCAGCTCAAGTCGCTTGGGCGGGGGGTCCTACAATGAGCAGTTCTTC. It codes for CASSSSRLGGGSYNEQFF.

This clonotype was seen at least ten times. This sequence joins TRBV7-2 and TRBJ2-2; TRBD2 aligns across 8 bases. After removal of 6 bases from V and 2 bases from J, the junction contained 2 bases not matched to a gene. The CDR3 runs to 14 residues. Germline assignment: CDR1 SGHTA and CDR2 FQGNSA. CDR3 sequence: CASSLAGNTGELFF. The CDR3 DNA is TGTGCCAGCAGTCTAGCGGGCAACACCGGGGAGCTGTTTTTT.

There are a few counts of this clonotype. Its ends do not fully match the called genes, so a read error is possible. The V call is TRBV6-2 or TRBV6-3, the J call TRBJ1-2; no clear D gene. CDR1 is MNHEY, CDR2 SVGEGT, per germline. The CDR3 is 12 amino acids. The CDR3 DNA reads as TGTGCCAGCAGGGATCCTAACCATGGCTACACCTTC. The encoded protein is CASRDPNHGYTF.

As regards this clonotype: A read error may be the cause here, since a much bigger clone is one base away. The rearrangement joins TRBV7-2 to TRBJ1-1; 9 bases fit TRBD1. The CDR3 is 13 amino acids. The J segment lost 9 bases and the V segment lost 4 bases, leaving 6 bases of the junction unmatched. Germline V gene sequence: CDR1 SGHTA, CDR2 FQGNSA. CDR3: CASSYGQGTQAFF. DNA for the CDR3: TGTGCCAGCAGCTATGGACAGGGGACTCAAGCTTTCTTT.

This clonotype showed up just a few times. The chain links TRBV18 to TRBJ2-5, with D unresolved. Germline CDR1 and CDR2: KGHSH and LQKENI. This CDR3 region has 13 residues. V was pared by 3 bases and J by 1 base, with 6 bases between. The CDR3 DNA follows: TGTGCCAGCTCACCCGGTTTCCAAGAGACCCAGTACTTC. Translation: CASSPGFQETQYF.

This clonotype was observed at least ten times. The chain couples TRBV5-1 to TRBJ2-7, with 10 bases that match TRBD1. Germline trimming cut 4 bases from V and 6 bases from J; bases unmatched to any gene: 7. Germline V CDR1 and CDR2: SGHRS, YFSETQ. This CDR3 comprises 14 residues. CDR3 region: CASSVDRGRGEQYF. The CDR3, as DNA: TGCGCCAGCAGCGTCGACAGGGGGCGAGGCGAGCAGTACTTC.

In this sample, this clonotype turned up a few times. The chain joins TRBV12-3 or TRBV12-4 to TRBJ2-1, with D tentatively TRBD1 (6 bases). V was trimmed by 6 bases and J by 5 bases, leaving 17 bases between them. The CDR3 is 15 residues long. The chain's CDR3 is CASRTGHPANNEQFF. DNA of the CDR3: TGTGCCAGCAGGACGGGACACCCGGCAAACAATGAGCAGTTCTTC.

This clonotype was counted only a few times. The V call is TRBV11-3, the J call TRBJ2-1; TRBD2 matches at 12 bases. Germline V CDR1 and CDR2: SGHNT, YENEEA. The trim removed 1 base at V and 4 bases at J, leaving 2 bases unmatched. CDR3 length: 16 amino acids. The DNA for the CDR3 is TGTGCCAGCAGCTTAGGGACTAGCGGGGTTTACAATGAGCAGTTCTTC. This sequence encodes CASSLGTSGVYNEQFF.

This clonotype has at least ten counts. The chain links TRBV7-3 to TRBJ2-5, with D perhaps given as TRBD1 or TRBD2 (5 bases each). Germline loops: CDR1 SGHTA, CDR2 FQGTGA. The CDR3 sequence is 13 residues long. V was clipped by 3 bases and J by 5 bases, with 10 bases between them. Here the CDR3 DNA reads TGTGCCAGCAGCTTTCAGGGCGGGGAGACCCAGTACTTC. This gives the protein CASSFQGGETQYF.

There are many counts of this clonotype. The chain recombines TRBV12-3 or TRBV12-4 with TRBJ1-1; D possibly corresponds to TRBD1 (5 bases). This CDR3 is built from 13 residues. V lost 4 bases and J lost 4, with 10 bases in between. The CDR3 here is CASSSGMGTEAFF. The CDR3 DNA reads TGTGCCAGCAGTTCAGGGATGGGCACTGAAGCTTTCTTT.

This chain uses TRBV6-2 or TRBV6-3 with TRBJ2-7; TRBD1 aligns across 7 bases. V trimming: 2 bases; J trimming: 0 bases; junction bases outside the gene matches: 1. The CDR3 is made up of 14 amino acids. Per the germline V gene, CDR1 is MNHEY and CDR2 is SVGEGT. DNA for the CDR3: TGTGCCAGCAGTTACGGACAGGCCTCCTACGAGCAGTACTTC. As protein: CASSYGQASYEQYF.

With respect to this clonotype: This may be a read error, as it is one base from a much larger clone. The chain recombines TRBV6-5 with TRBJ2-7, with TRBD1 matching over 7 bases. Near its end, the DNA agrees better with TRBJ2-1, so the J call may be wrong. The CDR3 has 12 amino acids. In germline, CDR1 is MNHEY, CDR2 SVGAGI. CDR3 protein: CASSGQAYEQFF. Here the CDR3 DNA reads TGTGCCAGCAGTGGACAGGCCTACGAGCAGTTCTTC.

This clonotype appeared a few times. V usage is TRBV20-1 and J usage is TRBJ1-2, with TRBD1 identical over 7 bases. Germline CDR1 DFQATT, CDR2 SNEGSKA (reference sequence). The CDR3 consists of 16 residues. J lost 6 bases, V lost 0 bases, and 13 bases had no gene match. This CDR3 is CSARDGGGDRLNGYTF. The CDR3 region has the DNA TGCAGTGCTAGAGATGGAGGGGGCGATCGATTAAATGGCTACACCTTC.

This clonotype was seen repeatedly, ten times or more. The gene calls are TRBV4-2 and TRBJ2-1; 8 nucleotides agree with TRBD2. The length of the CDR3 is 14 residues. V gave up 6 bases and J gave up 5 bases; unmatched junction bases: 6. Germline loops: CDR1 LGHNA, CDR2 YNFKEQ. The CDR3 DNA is TGTGCCAGCAGTATTAGCGGGGATAACAATGAGCAGTTCTTC. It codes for CASSISGDNNEQFF.

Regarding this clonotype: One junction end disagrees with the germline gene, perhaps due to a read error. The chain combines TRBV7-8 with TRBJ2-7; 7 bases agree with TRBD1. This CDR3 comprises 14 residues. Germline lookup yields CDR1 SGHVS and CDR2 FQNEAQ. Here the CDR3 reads CASSLARTGHEQHF. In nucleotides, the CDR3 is TGTGCCAGCAGCTTAGCGAGGACAGGCCACGAGCAGCACTTC.

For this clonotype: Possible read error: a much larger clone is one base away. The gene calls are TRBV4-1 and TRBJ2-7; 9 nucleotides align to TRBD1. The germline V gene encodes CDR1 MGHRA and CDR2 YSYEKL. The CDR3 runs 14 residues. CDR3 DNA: TGCACCAGCAGCCAGGGGACAGGGCAATTTGAGCAGTACTTC. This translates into CTSSQGTGQFEQYF.

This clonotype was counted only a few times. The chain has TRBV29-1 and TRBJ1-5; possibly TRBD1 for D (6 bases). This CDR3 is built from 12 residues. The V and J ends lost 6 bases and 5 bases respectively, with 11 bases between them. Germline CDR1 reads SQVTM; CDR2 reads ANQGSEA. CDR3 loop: CSVGEGDQPQHF. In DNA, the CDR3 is TGCAGCGTCGGCGAGGGGGATCAGCCCCAGCATTTT.

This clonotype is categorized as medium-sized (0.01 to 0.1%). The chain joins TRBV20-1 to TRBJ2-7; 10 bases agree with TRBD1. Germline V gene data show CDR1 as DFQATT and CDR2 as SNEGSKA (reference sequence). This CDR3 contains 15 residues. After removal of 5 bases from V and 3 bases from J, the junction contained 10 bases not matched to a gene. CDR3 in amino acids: CSAEPGQGFIYEQYF. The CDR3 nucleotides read TGCAGTGCTGAGCCGGGACAGGGGTTTATCTACGAGCAGTACTTC.

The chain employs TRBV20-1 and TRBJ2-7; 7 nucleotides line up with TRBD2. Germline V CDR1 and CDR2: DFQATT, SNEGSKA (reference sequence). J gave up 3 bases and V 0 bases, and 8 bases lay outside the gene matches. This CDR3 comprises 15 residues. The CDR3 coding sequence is TGCAGTGCTAGAGATGTCAGCGGGACCCTCTACGAGCAGTACTTC. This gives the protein CSARDVSGTLYEQYF.

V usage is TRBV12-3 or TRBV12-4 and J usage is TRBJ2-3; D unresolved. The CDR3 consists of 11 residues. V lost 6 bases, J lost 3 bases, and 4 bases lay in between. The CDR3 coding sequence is TGTGCCAGCAGGCGAACAGATACGCAGTATTTT. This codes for CASRRTDTQYF.

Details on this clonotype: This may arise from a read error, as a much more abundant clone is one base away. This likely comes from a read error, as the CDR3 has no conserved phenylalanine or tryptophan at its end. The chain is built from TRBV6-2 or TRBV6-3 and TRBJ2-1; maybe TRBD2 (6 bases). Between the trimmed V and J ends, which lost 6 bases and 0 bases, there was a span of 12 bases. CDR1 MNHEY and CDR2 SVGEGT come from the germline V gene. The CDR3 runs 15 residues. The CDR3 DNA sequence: TGTGCCAGCAGGCTACGGGGGAGCTCCTACAATGAGCAGTTCTAC. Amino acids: CASRLRGSSYNEQFY.

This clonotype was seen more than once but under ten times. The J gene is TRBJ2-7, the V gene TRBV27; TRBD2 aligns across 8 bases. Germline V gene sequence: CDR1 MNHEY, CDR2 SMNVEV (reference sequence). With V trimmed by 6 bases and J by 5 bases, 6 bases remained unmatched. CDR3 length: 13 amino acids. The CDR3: CASRSGRVHEQYF. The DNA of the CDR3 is TGTGCCAGCAGAAGCGGGAGAGTCCACGAGCAGTACTTC.

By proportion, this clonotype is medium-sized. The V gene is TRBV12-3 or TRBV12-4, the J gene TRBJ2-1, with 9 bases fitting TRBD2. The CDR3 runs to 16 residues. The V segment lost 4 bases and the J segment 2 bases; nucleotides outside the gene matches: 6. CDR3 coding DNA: TGTGCCAGCAGTTCACAGACTAGCGGAACCTACAATGAGCAGTTCTTC. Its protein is CASSSQTSGTYNEQFF.

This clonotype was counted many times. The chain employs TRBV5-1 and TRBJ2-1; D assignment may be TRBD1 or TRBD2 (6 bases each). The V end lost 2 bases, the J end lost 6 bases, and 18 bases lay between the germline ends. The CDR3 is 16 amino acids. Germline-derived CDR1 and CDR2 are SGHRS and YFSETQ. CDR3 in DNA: TGCGCCAGCAGCTTTACAGGGCGGGAAGGGTCCAATGAGCAGTTCTTC. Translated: CASSFTGREGSNEQFF. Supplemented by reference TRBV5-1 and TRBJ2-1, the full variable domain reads KAGVTQTPRYLIKTRGQQVTLSCSPISGHRSVSWYQQTPGQGLQFLFEYFSETQRNKGNFPGRFSGRQFSNSRSEMNVSTLELGDSALYLCASSFTGREGSNEQFFGPGTRLTVL.

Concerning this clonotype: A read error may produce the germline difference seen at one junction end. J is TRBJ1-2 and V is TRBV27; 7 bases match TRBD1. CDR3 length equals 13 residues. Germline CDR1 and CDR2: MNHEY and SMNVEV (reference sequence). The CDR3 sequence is CASSFRQGIGCTF. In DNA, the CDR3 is TGTGCCAGCAGTTTTAGACAGGGCATCGGCTGCACCTTC.